This TCR beta chain was profiled in a study of blood T cell repertoires in COVID-19. Assay: immunoSEQ multiplex PCR; the TCRdb copy retains only in-frame clones and omits some. The sample lists 150,000 or so clones, about 90% occurring once. This clone was seen just once. The CDR3 consists of 13 residues. Trimming left V 1 base short and J 7 bases short, with 8 bases between. CDR1 LGHDT and CDR2 YNNKEL come from the germline V gene (reference sequence). The origin of this receptor is a man in his fifties or sixties with acute or convalescent COVID-19. Material: peripheral blood. This sequence joins TRBV3-1 (or the pseudogene TRBV3-2) and TRBJ1-3; D not certain. This CDR3 reads CASSQVIRNTIYF. CDR3 nucleotide sequence: TGTGCCAGCAGCCAAGTTATCCGGAACACCATATATTTT.